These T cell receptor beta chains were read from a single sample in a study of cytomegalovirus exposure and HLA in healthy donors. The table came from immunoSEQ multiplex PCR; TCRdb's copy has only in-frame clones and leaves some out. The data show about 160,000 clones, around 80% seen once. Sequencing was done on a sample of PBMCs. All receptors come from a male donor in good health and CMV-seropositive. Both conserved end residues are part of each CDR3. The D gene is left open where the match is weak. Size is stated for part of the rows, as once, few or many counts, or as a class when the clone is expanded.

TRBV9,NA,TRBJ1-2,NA,CASSVEGVNGYTF,TGTGCCAGCAGCGTAGAGGGGGTTAATGGCTACACCTTC
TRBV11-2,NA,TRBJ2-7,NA,CASSLGRHEQYF,TGTGCCAGCAGCTTAGGGAGGCACGAGCAGTACTTC
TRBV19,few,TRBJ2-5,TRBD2,CASSRPGLGGETQYF,TGTGCCAGTAGTAGGCCGGGACTAGGGGGGGAGACCCAGTACTTC
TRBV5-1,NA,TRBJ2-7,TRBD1,CASSLGTVGYEQYF,TGCGCCAGCAGCCTCGGGACAGTGGGTTACGAGCAGTACTTC
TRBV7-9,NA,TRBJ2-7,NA,CSSSLRGSYEQYF,TGTTCCAGCAGCTTAAGGGGTTCCTACGAGCAGTACTTC
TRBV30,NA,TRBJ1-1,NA,CAWSGGMMRGIEAFF,TGTGCCTGGAGTGGAGGGATGATGAGGGGGATTGAAGCTTTCTTT
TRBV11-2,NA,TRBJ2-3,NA,CASSLGRSTDTQYF,TGTGCCAGCAGCTTGGGGCGGAGCACAGATACGCAGTATTTT
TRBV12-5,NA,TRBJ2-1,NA,CASGLEKGRNEQFF,TGTGCTAGTGGTTTGGAGAAGGGGCGCAATGAGCAGTTCTTC
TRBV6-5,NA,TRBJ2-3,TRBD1,CASSYGQGVSDTQYF,TGTGCCAGCAGTTATGGGCAGGGGGTATCAGATACGCAGTATTTT
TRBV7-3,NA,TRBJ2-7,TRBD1,CASSRDSSYEQYF,TGTGCCAGCAGCCGGGACAGCTCCTACGAGCAGTACTTC
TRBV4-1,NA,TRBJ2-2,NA,CASGPRGMNTGELFF,TGCGCCAGCGGACCTAGGGGGATGAACACCGGGGAGCTGTTTTTT
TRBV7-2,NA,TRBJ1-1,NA,CASRKGNAEAFF,TGTGCCTCCAGGAAGGGGAACGCTGAAGCTTTCTTT
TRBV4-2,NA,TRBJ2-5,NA,CASSQDTQGGRKETQYF,TGTGCCAGCAGCCAAGATACCCAAGGAGGAAGGAAAGAGACCCAGTACTTC
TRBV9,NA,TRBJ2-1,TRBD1,CASSPQGETANEQFF,TGTGCCAGCAGCCCCCAGGGGGAGACGGCAAATGAGCAGTTCTTC
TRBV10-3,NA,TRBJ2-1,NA,CAIRPSASDNEQFF,TGTGCCATCCGGCCTAGCGCCTCCGACAATGAGCAGTTCTTC
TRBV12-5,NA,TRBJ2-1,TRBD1,CASGSDTGTVFPSNEQFF,TGTGCTAGTGGTTCGGATACCGGGACAGTCTTCCCCTCCAATGAGCAGTTCTTC
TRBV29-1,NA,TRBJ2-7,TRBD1,CSVEDRTYEQYF,TGCAGCGTTGAGGACAGGACCTACGAGCAGTACTTC